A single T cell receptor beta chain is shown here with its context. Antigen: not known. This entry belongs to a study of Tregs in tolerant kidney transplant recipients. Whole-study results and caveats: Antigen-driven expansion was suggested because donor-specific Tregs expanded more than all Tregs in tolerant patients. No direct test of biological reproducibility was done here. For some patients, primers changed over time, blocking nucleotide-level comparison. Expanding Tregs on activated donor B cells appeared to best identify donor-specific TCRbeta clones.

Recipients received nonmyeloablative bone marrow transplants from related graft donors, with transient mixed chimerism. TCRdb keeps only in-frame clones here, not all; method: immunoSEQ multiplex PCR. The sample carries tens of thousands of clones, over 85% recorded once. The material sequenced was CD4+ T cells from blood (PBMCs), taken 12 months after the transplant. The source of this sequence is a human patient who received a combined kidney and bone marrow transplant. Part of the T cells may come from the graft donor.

In nucleotides, the CDR3 is TGTGCCAGCAGTACCTCGAAGGGGGCGACCTATGAAAAACTGTTTTTT. Protein sequence: CASSTSKGATYEKLFF. The V gene is TRBV6-6, the J gene TRBJ1-4; the match to TRBD1 covers 7 bases. This CDR3 contains 16 residues. The germline V gene encodes CDR1 MNHNY and CDR2 SVGAGI (reference sequence). After removal of 5 bases from V and 6 bases from J, the junction contained 12 bases not matched to a gene.